Shown below are 7 T cell receptor beta chains from a single sample sequenced in a study of blood T cell repertoires in COVID-19. Assay used: immunoSEQ multiplex PCR; TCRdb lists only in-frame clones, some missing. This table has under 45,000 clones, about 86% appearing once. The specimen sequenced was peripheral blood. Receptors were obtained from a middle-aged man with COVID-19, enrolled during active disease.

The gene calls are TRBV18 and TRBJ1-1; 7 bases agree with TRBD1. This CDR3 contains 13 residues. Losses at the gene ends were 2 bases for V and 5 bases for J; bases not matched to a gene: 2. In germline, CDR1 is KGHSH, CDR2 LQKENI. CDR3 residues: CASSPKGQTEAFF. The CDR3 DNA follows: TGTGCCAGCTCACCAAAGGGACAGACTGAAGCTTTCTTT.

The V gene is TRBV23-1, the J gene TRBJ2-3; a weak D match, TRBD2 (5 bases). TRBV23-1 is an ORF, with its function uncertain. Trimming pared 7 bases from V and 2 bases from J, leaving 10 bases between. This CDR3 is built from 13 residues. CDR3 protein: CASTSRDTDTQYF. CDR3 DNA: TGCGCCAGCACCTCCCGGGACACAGATACGCAGTATTTT.

The J gene is TRBJ1-5, the V gene TRBV5-1; D might be TRBD1 (5 bases). The CDR3 covers 13 residues. The germline V and J ends were trimmed by 2 bases and 2 bases, with 5 bases remaining between them. Per the germline V gene, CDR1 is SGHRS and CDR2 is YFSETQ. CDR3 protein: CASSLQGNQPQHF. Here the CDR3 DNA reads TGCGCCAGCAGCTTACAGGGCAATCAGCCCCAGCATTTT.

The count of this clone is one. The chain joins TRBV11-2 to TRBJ2-1, with D maybe TRBD1 (6 bases). The CDR3 has 15 residues. V lost 0 bases to trimming and J lost 2 bases, with 8 bases between them. CDR1 and CDR2 (germline): SGHAT, FQNNGV. CDR3 bases: TGTGCCAGCAGCTTAGACAGGGGCCCCTACAATGAGCAGTTCTTC. It encodes CASSLDRGPYNEQFF.

The chain has TRBV5-4 and TRBJ1-1; TRBD1 aligns across 7 bases. This CDR3 has 12 amino acids. With V trimmed by 2 bases and J by 5 bases, 0 bases remained unmatched. Germline lookup yields CDR1 SGHNT and CDR2 YYREEE (reference sequence). The CDR3 DNA sequence: TGTGCCAGCAGCTTCAGGGGGACTGAAGCTTTCTTT. Translation gives CASSFRGTEAFF.

The chain uses TRBV27 and TRBJ2-3; D may be TRBD1 (5 bases). This CDR3 spans 14 amino acids. V lost 11 bases to trimming and J lost 1 base, with 16 bases between them. CDR1 is MNHEY and CDR2 is SMNVEV in the germline V gene (reference sequence). Here the CDR3 DNA reads TGTGCCGTGGCGTCGTTGGGGCGCACAGATACGCAGTATTTT. This codes for CAVASLGRTDTQYF.

J is TRBJ2-1 and V is TRBV10-3, with 9 bases fitting TRBD1. The CDR3 runs 16 residues. The germline gives CDR1 ENHRY, CDR2 SYGVKD. Trimming at V came to 0 bases and at J to 3 bases, leaving 3 bases not matched to a gene. The CDR3 sequence is CAISESKTGGYNEQFF. The DNA for the CDR3 is TGTGCCATCAGTGAGTCAAAGACAGGGGGCTACAATGAGCAGTTCTTC.